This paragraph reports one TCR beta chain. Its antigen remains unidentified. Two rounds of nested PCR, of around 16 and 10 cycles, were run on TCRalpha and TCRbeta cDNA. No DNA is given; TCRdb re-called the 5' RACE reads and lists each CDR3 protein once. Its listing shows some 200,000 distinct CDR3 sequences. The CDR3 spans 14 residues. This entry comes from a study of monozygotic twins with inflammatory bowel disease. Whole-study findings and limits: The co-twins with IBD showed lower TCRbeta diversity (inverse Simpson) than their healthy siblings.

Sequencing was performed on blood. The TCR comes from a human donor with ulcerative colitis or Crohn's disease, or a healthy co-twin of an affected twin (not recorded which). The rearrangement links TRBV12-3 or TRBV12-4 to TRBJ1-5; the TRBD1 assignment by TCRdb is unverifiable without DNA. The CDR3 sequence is CASSATGGSQPQHF.